This T cell receptor (beta chain) appears in the sequencing data of a study of Graves' ophthalmopathy and Graves' hyperthyroidism (dated 2018 in TCRdb). Regarding the study in general: Peripheral blood was collected at initial diagnosis, before any treatment. The study used TCR beta repertoire signatures to distinguish Graves' ophthalmopathy from Graves' hyperthyroidism and to predict progression to ophthalmopathy. In total, approximately 140 blood samples were TCR-sequenced: fewer than 50 ophthalmopathy, around 75 hyperthyroidism and approximately 17 hyperthyroidism-to-ophthalmopathy patients. To explore V-J signatures that distinguish ophthalmopathy from hyperthyroidism, a discovery set of 100 patients was enrolled, made up of 43 with ophthalmopathy and 57 with stable hyperthyroidism. For independent validation, a separate cohort was made up of around 18 hyperthyroidism patients plus 17 patients who later progressed from hyperthyroidism to ophthalmopathy. In more than 5 hyperthyroidism patients, the T-cell repertoire of thyroid tissue was compared with the T-cell repertoire of blood. Following sampling, methimazole starting at 30 mg daily was administered to hyperthyroidism patients, and high-dose intravenous methylprednisolone was administered to ophthalmopathy patients.

What the authors observed across the whole study: In cross-validation, the 13-signature model distinguished ophthalmopathy from stable hyperthyroidism with about 87% sensitivity and approximately 81% specificity, and in the test set the corresponding values were 80% and 75%. Most of the expanded thyroid clonotypes with a frequency above 0.001 were also detected in blood, and it was suggested that the thyroid immune response may be reflected by blood repertoires. In validation, the model predicted ophthalmopathy progression with about 71% sensitivity and around 72% specificity; some 13 predicted patients were CT-confirmed with GO in a median of approximately six months. No statistical method was used to set the sample size in advance, and the investigators knew which group each participant was assigned to.

The ophthalmopathy patients had moderately to severely active disease, with a Clinical Activity Score of 3 or higher, a NOSPECS grade of 4 or higher, and a disease duration of less than 3 months. Patients with other autoimmune diseases, uncontrolled infections, pregnancy or lactation were excluded from the study. Diagnosis relied on clinical symptoms, serum thyroxine, TRAb, thyroid ultrasound and orbital computed tomography. Using Ficoll-Paque density gradient centrifugation, PBMCs were isolated from about 10 ml of fresh peripheral blood. Trizol reagent was used to extract the total RNA, and its quality was then checked on an Agilent 2100 Bioanalyzer. As regards this clonotype: This clone's antigen is unknown. Being one base from a much bigger clone, this may be a read error. In this CDR3 the conserved last residue, phenylalanine or tryptophan, is missing, so a read error is likely.

TCR beta CDR3 regions were amplified from RNA transcripts for repertoire sequencing. A first-round RT-PCR used HTBI primers with the Qiagen OneStep RT-PCR kit, followed by a second-round multiplex PCR, size selection and purification. Sequencing of the libraries was carried out on an Illumina HiSeq2000 in paired-end mode with 100 bp reads. The study's processing was this. SOAPnuke was used to process the reads, throwing out any read that had adapters, had uncalled bases, had a mean Phred below 15, or lacked an exact constant-primer or identifier match. High-quality paired reads were merged with COPE v1.2.5. Unique nucleotide sequences were defined as clonotypes and aligned to IMGT TRB V, D and J references using MiTCR v1.1. The analysis was limited to V-J combinations with a frequency above 0.0001, which together covered around 99% of the repertoires. For each V-J combination, a TCR clonal expansion and chaos score was defined as the ratio of F50 clonal expansion to chaos observed in the TCRdist matrix. Features were reduced by Welch's t-statistics and random forest to around 13 V-J combinations, which fed a naive Bayes classifier. The Morisita-Horn index was used to measure how similar the thyroid and blood repertoires were. TCRdb handled the public reads itself, with Q25 trimming in fastp and clone calling in MiXCR, and kept productive beta chains. When rows share a CDR3 protein, they turn into one entry using the most common DNA and genes. None of the V and J calls come from the authors' own analysis; TCRdb made them. A total of approximately 640,000 distinct CDR3 sequences appear in this sample, under 50% of them only once. The top ten hold roughly 3.5% of the sample.

V is shortened by 6 bases, J by 10 bases, and the region joining them spans 18 bases. The CDR3 comprises 13 residues, both ends counted. Left in the record is the CDR3 DNA by itself, 39 bases read in frame from the first base. In the germline V gene, CDR1 corresponds to SGHDN and CDR2 to FVKESK. The sequence derives from an adult man with Graves' ophthalmopathy. The chain is made from TRBV14 and TRBJ1-1; the D gene is not confidently resolved. The sample comprised peripheral blood. The CDR3 loop reads CASSPPDSYRAFS. The DNA sequence is as follows: TGTGCCAGCAGTCCCCCGGACTCATACCGAGCTTTCTCT.